This T cell receptor (beta chain) stems from a study of cytomegalovirus exposure and HLA in healthy donors. Looking at the study overall: From donors who were HLA-typed, an early data release held 65 million to 85 million unique TCRs. Study-wide findings and caveats: Confirmation in vitro established that a few CMV-associated chains were specific for CMV antigens. In an earlier analysis, most TCR beta V segments were productive about 87% or about 30% of the time. Most TCR sequences were uncommon, yet certain public TCRs appeared in many donors.

Comment on this clone: Its antigen is unknown.

The CDR3 contains 14 residues. Per germline, CDR1 MDHEN and CDR2 SYDVKM. After removal of 7 bases from V and 0 bases from J, the junction contained 3 bases not matched to a gene. Use of 60 Vbeta and 13 Jbeta primers characterized the PCR. Clones were read by immunoSEQ multiplex PCR, and TCRdb kept only the in-frame ones, dropping some. The sample lists some 120,000 clones; about four fifths were seen once. The sequence was obtained from a man aged 35 to 55 in good health and CMV-seronegative. The chain joins TRBV28 to TRBJ1-3; 7 nucleotides agree with TRBD1. Sequencing used PBMCs. CDR3 DNA: TGTGCCAGCACCCCAGGGGGCTCTGGAAACACCATATATTTT. This translates into CASTPGGSGNTIYF.